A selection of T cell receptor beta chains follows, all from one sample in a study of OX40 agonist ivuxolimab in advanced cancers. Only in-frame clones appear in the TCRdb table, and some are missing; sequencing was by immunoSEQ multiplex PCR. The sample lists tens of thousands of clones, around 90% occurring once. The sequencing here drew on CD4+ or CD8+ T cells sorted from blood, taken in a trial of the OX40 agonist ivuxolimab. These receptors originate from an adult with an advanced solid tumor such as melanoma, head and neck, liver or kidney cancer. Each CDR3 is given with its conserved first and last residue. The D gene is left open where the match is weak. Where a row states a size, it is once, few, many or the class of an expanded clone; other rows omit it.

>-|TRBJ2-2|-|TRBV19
CASIGLLNTGELFF
TGTGCCAGTATCGGACTCCTGAACACCGGGGAGCTGTTTTTT
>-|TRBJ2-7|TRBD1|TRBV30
CAWSPGTGFFDEQYF
TGTGCCTGGAGTCCCGGGACAGGGTTTTTTGACGAGCAGTACTTC
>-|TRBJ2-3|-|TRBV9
CASSVVATSTDTQYF
TGTGCCAGCAGCGTAGTAGCCACAAGCACAGATACGCAGTATTTT
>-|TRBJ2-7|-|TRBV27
CASSSLARPNYEQYF
TGTGCCAGCAGTTCCCTAGCGAGGCCCAACTACGAGCAGTACTTC
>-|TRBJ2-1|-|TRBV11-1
CASSVERGYYNEQFF
TGTGCCAGCAGCGTGGAACGGGGGTATTACAATGAGCAGTTCTTC
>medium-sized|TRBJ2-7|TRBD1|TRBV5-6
CASSSGGTGFYEQYF
TGTGCCAGCAGCTCGGGCGGGACAGGGTTTTACGAGCAGTACTTC
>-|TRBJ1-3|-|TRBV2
CASSEVSPGNTIYF
TGTGCCAGCAGTGAAGTGAGCCCCGGAAACACCATATATTTT
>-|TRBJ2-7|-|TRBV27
CASSFAGDYEQYF
TGTGCCAGCAGTTTTGCAGGGGACTACGAGCAGTACTTC
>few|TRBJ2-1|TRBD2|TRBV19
CASSIELAAYNEQFF
TGTGCCAGTAGTATAGAACTAGCGGCCTACAATGAGCAGTTCTTC
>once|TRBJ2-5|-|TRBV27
CASRYGETQYF
TGTGCCAGCCGTTACGGGGAGACCCAGTACTTC
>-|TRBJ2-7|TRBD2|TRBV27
CASSLSLAGPNEQYF
TGTGCCAGCAGTTTATCACTAGCGGGGCCTAACGAGCAGTACTTC
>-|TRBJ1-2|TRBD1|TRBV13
CASSLGARTGGLYGYTF
TGTGCCAGCAGCTTAGGGGCTAGGACAGGGGGACTCTATGGCTACACCTTC
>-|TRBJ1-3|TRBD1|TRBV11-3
CASSLGYCSPDRDNGNTIYF
TGTGCCAGCAGCTTGGGTTATTGTAGCCCAGACAGGGATAATGGAAACACCATATATTTT
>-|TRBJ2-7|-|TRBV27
CASSLSGQNFYEQYF
TGTGCCAGCAGTTTGTCGGGGCAGAACTTCTACGAGCAGTACTTC
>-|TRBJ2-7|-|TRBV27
CASSYSHRVVEQYF
TGTGCCAGCAGTTACTCCCACAGGGTAGTCGAGCAGTACTTC
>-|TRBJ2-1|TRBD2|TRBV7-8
CASTSLAGVYNEQFF
TGTGCCAGCACTTCCCTAGCGGGAGTTTACAATGAGCAGTTCTTC
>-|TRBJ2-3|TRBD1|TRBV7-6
CASRQPGQDTDTQYF
TGTGCCAGCAGACAACCGGGACAGGACACAGATACGCAGTATTTT
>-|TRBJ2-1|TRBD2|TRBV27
CASKTTGGGPLFNEQFF
TGTGCCAGCAAAACCACCGGGGGAGGGCCTCTTTTCAATGAGCAGTTCTTC
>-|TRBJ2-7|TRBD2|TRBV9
CASSPGGQAYEQYF
TGTGCCAGCAGCCCGGGGGGGCAGGCCTACGAGCAGTACTTC
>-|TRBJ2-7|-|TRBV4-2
CASSHGSHEQYF
TGTGCCAGCAGCCACGGAAGCCACGAGCAGTACTTC
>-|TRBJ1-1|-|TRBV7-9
CASTPGWDTEAFF
TGTGCCAGCACCCCCGGTTGGGACACTGAAGCTTTCTTT
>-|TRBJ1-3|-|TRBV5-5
CASRVSLGGSGNTIYF
TGTGCCAGCAGGGTTAGTTTAGGAGGCTCTGGAAACACCATATATTTT
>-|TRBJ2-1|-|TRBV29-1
CSVELAVHYNEQFF
TGCAGCGTTGAATTAGCGGTTCACTACAATGAGCAGTTCTTC
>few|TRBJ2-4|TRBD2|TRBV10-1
CASSDSGAENIQYF
TGCGCCAGCAGTGACAGCGGGGCGGAAAACATTCAGTACTTC
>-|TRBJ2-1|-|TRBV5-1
CASSLERTSYNEQFF
TGCGCCAGCAGCTTGGAGAGAACCTCCTACAATGAGCAGTTCTTC
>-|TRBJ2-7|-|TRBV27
CASSSATHRYEQYF
TGTGCCAGCAGTTCCGCCACACACCGTTACGAGCAGTACTTC
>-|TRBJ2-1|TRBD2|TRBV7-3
CASSLGLAGPNEQFF
TGTGCCAGCAGCCTGGGACTAGCGGGCCCTAATGAGCAGTTCTTC
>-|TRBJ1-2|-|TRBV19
CASNQNGYTF
TGTGCCAGTAATCAGAATGGCTACACCTTC
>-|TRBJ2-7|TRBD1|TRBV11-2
CASSIGQETYEQYF
TGTGCCAGCAGCATTGGACAGGAGACCTACGAGCAGTACTTC
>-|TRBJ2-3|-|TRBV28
CASWGGHTYTQYF
TGTGCCAGCTGGGGGGGGCACACATATACGCAGTATTTT
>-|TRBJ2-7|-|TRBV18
CASSPGAFSYEQYF
TGTGCCAGCTCACCGGGAGCCTTCTCCTACGAGCAGTACTTC
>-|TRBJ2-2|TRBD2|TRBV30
CAWRDPSSGANTGELFF
TGTGCCTGGAGGGACCCATCTAGCGGAGCGAACACCGGGGAGCTGTTTTTT
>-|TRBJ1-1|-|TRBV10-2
CASSEFRGRDTEAFF
TGCGCCAGCAGTGAATTTAGAGGGCGAGACACTGAAGCTTTCTTT
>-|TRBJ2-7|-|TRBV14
CASSQQDGYEQYF
TGTGCCAGCAGCCAACAGGACGGGTACGAGCAGTACTTC
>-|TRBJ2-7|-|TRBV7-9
CASSPGSYEQYF
TGTGCCAGCAGCCCGGGGTCATACGAGCAGTACTTC
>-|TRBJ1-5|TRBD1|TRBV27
CASGQAALNQPQHF
TGTGCCAGTGGACAGGCAGCCTTAAATCAGCCCCAGCATTTT
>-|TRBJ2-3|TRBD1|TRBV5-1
CASSWMGQIDTDTQYF
TGCGCCAGCAGCTGGATGGGACAGATAGACACAGATACGCAGTATTTT
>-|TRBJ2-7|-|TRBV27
CASSPGWDEQYF
TGTGCCAGCAGTCCAGGGTGGGACGAGCAGTACTTC
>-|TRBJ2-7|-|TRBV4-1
CASSQTIPTTSSYEQYF
TGCGCCAGCAGCCAAACTATCCCGACAACGAGCTCCTACGAGCAGTACTTC
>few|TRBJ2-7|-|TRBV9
CASSPGGGSGSYEQYF
TGTGCCAGCAGCCCCGGGGGTGGATCAGGCTCCTACGAGCAGTACTTC
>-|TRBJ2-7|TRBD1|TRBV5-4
CASSFSGTGNEQYF
TGTGCCAGCAGCTTTAGTGGGACAGGGAATGAGCAGTACTTC
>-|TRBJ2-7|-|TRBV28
CASSLFVTALGEQYF
TGTGCCAGCAGTTTATTTGTGACAGCCTTAGGGGAGCAGTACTTC
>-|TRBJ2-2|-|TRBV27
CASSLISGELFF
TGTGCCAGCAGTTTAATTTCCGGGGAGCTGTTTTTT
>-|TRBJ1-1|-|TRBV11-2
CASSFVGRSNTEAFF
TGTGCCAGCAGCTTTGTCGGCAGGTCGAACACTGAAGCTTTCTTT
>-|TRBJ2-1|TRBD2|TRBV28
CASSSGTSGRKNYNEQFF
TGTGCCAGCAGTTCCGGGACTAGCGGGAGGAAGAACTACAATGAGCAGTTCTTC
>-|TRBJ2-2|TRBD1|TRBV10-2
CASKTGYGGELFF
TGCGCCAGCAAGACAGGGTATGGCGGGGAGCTGTTTTTT
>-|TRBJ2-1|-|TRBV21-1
CASSNGLAGGYNEQFF
TGTGCCAGCAGCAACGGACTAGCGGGAGGGTACAATGAGCAGTTCTTC